This TCR beta chain was sequenced for a study of blood T cell repertoires in COVID-19 (dated by TCRdb to about 2020). In the study overall: Samples covering the acute and convalescent phases of COVID-19 were provided by collaborators in the United States, Italy and Spain. Samples came from the ongoing ImmuneRACE study (first 160 participants) plus 1,254 subjects from 6 global collaborators. The sample metadata nearly always contained a de-identified subject ID, COVID-19 status, age in years and sex. A freely available public database, intended as a resource for researchers studying the immune response to SARS-CoV-2, is where the repertoires were released. Where available, HLA class I and class II types were taken from metadata supplied by the sample provider and were not determined by assay-based typing. The dataset comprised deeply sampled blood TCRbeta repertoires from subjects exposed to, actively infected with, or recovered from COVID-19. The material from the prospective study consisted of cDNA or gDNA derived from T cells, B-cell-depleted T cells, or PBMCs. General conclusions and limits of the study: The amount of clinical and demographic metadata varied by source and participant and was provided uncurated.

V is trimmed back by 0 bases and J by 5 bases, and the junction contains 7 bases that no gene match accounts for. Measured from the cysteine to the phenylalanine, the CDR3 is 17 residues long. The entry retains the CDR3 DNA only, 51 bases that are in frame from base 1. CDR1 KGHSH and CDR2 LQKENI are derived from the germline V gene. As to this clone: The target of this receptor is not known. Base qualities are not at hand, and no much larger clone is one base apart.

TCRbeta CDR3 regions were amplified from genomic DNA using the immunoSEQ Assay, a bias-controlled multiplex PCR. Concerning the study's data processing: The number of nucleated cells in each sample was estimated from the amplification of reference gene primers within the assay. To quantify the absolute abundance of each unique TCRbeta CDR3 rearrangement, sequence reads were collapsed and filtered. For each sample, productive Simpson clonality was calculated as the square root of Simpson's diversity index across productive rearrangements. Entries here come from immuneACCESS through TCRdb and include only in-frame sequences with V and J called. Some clones fail to appear in such tables; in the studies checked, an unresolved V gene covers under half of the shortfall, and the cause of the remainder is unknown. The V and J calls and clone size were taken over from that table, and D and trimming were inferred from the DNA. The sample has about 210,000 clones on record, more than 75% of them singletons. The biggest ten clones account for approximately 5.6% of the sample.

One collaborating source in Seattle enrolled patients while the patients were actively infected and followed the patients over time throughout the course of disease. The collaborating institutions used their own protocols to collect whole blood in K2EDTA tubes. Collaborator samples were shipped for TCRbeta analysis as frozen whole blood, isolated PBMCs, or DNA extracted from either sample type. The clonotype originates from a woman in her 70s with COVID-19, enrolled during active disease. This receptor chain uses TRBV18 and TRBJ1-6, with 7 bases matching TRBD1. The sequenced sample was peripheral blood. The encoded CDR3 is CASSPPRQGEDNSPLHF. The DNA sequence is given as TGTGCCAGCTCACCACCGCGACAGGGCGAGGATAATTCACCCCTCCACTTT.